The 8 T cell receptor beta chains given below trace back to one sample, sequenced in a study of blood T cell repertoires in COVID-19. TCRdb's table, derived via immunoSEQ multiplex PCR, lists solely in-frame clones and lacks some. The sample yields fewer than 350,000 clones, roughly 86% seen once. The sample taken for sequencing was PBMCs or T cells enriched from blood (not recorded which). These receptors all stem from a young woman who had recovered from COVID-19.

The V gene is TRBV24-1, the J gene TRBJ1-5; 7 positions agree with TRBD1. Germline V gene data show CDR1 as KGHDR and CDR2 as SFDVKD. Trimming removed 9 bases from V and 8 bases from J; junction bases left unmatched: 3. The CDR3 runs to 11 residues. The CDR3 here is CATGQGEPQHF. CDR3 nucleotides: TGTGCCACCGGGCAGGGGGAGCCCCAGCATTTT.

The rearrangement joins TRBV6-1 to TRBJ1-6; possibly TRBD1 for D (6 bases). V gave up 4 bases and J gave up 0 bases, with 16 bases separating them. The germline V gene has CDR1 MNHNS and CDR2 SASEGT. The CDR3 length is 18 residues. The CDR3 loop is CASSGGMGASSYNSPLHF. CDR3 in DNA: TGTGCCAGCAGTGGGGGGATGGGGGCGAGCTCCTATAATTCACCCCTCCACTTT.

V usage is TRBV24-1 and J usage is TRBJ1-2, with 10 positions matching TRBD1. The V and J ends lost 5 bases and 8 bases, in that order; junction bases with no gene match: 4. Germline assignment: CDR1 KGHDR and CDR2 SFDVKD. The CDR3 totals 13 residues. The CDR3 here is CATSGDRGLGYTF. The CDR3, as DNA: TGTGCCACCAGTGGAGACAGGGGGCTAGGCTACACCTTC.

The chain is built from TRBV12-3 or TRBV12-4 and TRBJ1-2; D possibly corresponds to TRBD1 (6 bases). V lost 5 bases to trimming and J lost 5 bases, with 12 bases between them. The CDR3 runs 13 residues. In DNA, the CDR3 is TGTGCCAGCAGTCCCACAGGGAGATATGGCTACACCTTC. It codes for CASSPTGRYGYTF.

J is TRBJ2-7 and V is TRBV6-5; the match to TRBD1 covers 8 bases. The V gene's germline CDR1 is MNHEY and CDR2 SVGAGI. The CDR3 sequence is 15 residues long. V lost 6 bases to trimming and J lost 2 bases; unmatched junction nucleotides: 9. In DNA, the CDR3 is TGTGCCAGCAGACTTGGACAGGGCGCCACCTACGAGCAGTACTTC. This encodes CASRLGQGATYEQYF.

The V gene is TRBV7-2, the J gene TRBJ2-5; TRBD1 matches at 8 bases. Germline V gene lookup returns CDR1 SGHTA and CDR2 FQGNSA. CDR3 size: 14 residues. The junction had 4 bases not matched to a gene; V was cut back by 5 bases and J by 2 bases. The CDR3: CASSRQGLQETQYF. The CDR3, as DNA: TGTGCCAGCAGCAGACAGGGGTTACAAGAGACCCAGTACTTC. Complete variable domain (other parts from reference TRBV7-2 and TRBJ2-5): GAGVSQSPSNKVTEKGKDVELRCDPISGHTALYWYRQSLGQGLEFLIYFQGNSAPDKSGLPSDRFSAERTGGSVSTLTIQRTQQEDSAVYLCASSRQGLQETQYFGPGTRLLVL.

Comment on this clone: Compared with germline, one end of the junction differs, possibly owing to a read error. The rearrangement links TRBV2 to TRBJ1-2; no definite D call. The germline gives CDR1 SNHLY, CDR2 FYNNEI. This CDR3 is 12 amino acids long. Written as DNA, the CDR3 is TGTGCCAGCAGTGAAGCCTGGCAGGTACCTCCTTTC. Translated, it gives CASSEAWQVPPF.

The V and J genes are TRBV7-8 and TRBJ2-1; 7 bases match TRBD2. The ends lost 1 base at V and 4 bases at J; junction bases unmatched: 10. The CDR3 spans 17 residues. Germline V gene lookup returns CDR1 SGHVS and CDR2 FQNEAQ. The CDR3 DNA reads as TGTGCCAGCAGCTTAGTTTATAGTCTAGCGGAGTACAATGAGCAGTTCTTC. Its protein product is CASSLVYSLAEYNEQFF.